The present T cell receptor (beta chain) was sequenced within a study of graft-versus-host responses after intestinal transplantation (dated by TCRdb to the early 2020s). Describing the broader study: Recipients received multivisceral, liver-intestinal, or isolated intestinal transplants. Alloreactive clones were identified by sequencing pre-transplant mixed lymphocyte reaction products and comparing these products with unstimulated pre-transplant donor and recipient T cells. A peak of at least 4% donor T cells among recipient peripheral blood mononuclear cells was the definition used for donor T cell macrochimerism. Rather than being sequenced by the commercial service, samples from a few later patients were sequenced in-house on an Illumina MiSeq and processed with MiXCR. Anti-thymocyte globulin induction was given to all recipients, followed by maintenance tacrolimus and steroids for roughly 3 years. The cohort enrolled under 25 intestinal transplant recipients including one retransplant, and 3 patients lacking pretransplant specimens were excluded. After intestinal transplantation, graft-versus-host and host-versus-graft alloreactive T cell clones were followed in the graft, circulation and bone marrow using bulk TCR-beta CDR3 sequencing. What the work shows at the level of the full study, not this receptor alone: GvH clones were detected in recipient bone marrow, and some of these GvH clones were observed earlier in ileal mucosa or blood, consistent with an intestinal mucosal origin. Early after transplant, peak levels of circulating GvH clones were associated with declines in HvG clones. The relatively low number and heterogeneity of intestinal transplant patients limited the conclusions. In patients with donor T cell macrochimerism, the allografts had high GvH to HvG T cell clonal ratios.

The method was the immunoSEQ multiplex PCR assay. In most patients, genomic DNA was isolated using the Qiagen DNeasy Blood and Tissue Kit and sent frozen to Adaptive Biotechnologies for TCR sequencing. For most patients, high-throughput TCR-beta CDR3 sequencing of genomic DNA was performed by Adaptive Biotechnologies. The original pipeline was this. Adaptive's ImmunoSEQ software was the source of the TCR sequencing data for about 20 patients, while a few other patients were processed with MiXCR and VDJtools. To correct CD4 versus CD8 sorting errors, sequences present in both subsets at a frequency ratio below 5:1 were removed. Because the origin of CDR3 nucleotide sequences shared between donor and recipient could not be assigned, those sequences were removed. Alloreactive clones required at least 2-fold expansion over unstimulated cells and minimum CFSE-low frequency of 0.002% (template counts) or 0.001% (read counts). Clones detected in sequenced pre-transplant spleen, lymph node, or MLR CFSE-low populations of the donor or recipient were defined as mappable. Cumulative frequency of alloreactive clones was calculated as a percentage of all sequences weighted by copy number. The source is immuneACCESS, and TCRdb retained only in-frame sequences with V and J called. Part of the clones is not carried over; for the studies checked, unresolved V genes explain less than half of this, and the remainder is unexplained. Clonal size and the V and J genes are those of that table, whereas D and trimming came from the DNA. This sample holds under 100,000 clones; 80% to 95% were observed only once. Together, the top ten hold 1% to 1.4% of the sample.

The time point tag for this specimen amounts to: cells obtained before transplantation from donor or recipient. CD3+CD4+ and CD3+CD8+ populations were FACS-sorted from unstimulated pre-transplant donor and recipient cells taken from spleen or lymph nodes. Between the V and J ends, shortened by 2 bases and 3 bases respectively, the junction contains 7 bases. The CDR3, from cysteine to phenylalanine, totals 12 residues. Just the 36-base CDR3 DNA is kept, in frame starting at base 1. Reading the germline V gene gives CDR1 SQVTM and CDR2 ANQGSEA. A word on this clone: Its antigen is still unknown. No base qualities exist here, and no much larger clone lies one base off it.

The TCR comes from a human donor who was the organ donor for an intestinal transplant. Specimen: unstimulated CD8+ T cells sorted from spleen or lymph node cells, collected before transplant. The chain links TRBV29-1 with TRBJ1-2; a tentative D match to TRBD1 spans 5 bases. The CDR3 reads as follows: CSVETGDYGYTF. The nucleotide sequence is TGCAGCGTTGAAACAGGAGACTATGGCTACACCTTC.